Listed here is a single TCR beta chain. Original data processing: The authors estimated nucleated cell counts from reference gene primer amplification. Assay: immunoSEQ multiplex PCR; the TCRdb copy retains only in-frame clones and omits some. The V and J calls and clone size were taken over from that table, and D and trimming were inferred from the DNA. The profile shows about 120,000 clones, 75% to 90% of them singletons. The CDR3 covers 15 residues. Trimming cost V 5 bases and J 7 bases, with 15 bases left between them. The germline V gene encodes CDR1 SGHTA and CDR2 FQGNSA. The data stem from a study of blood T cell repertoires in COVID-19. On the study more broadly: Nucleic acid was either cDNA or gDNA, and it came from T cells, B-cell-depleted T cells, or PBMCs.

The receptor was derived from a man aged 35 to 55 with acute or convalescent COVID-19. The rearrangement uses TRBV7-2 and TRBJ1-6; maybe TRBD1 (6 bases). The sample taken for sequencing was peripheral blood. CDR3 nucleotide sequence: TGTGCCAGCAGCCCCGGGACACATGAAAATTCACCCCTCCACTTT. Protein product: CASSPGTHENSPLHF.